One sample yielded the 2 T cell receptor beta chains listed below, sequenced in a study of cytomegalovirus exposure and HLA in healthy donors. 60 Vbeta and 13 Jbeta primers were used in PCR. The data were produced by immunoSEQ multiplex PCR, yet TCRdb's version contains in-frame clones alone and is incomplete. There are about 140,000 clones in the sample; roughly 81% occur only once, and about 1.6% lies in the top ten. The sequencing input was PBMCs. These receptors came from a female donor in good health and CMV-seronegative.

This clone showed up just a few times. The genes are TRBV10-1 and TRBJ1-5; no clear D gene. Trimming took 0 bases from V and 6 from J, leaving 6 bases between them. The CDR3 covers 13 residues. Germline CDR1 reads WNHNN; CDR2 reads SYGVQD (reference sequence). In DNA form, the CDR3 reads TGCGCCAGCAGTGAGTCGGAGGGTCAGCCCCAGCATTTT. Translation gives CASSESEGQPQHF.

The chain is built from TRBV28 and TRBJ2-7; D is undetermined. CDR3 length equals 11 residues. V was clipped by 6 bases and J by 0 bases, with 3 bases between them. Germline V gene sequence: CDR1 MDHEN, CDR2 SYDVKM. Here the CDR3 reads CASRASYEQYF. The DNA for the CDR3 is TGTGCCAGCAGGGCCTCCTACGAGCAGTACTTC. Full variable domain (missing parts from reference TRBV28 and TRBJ2-7): DVKVTQSSRYLVKRTGEKVFLECVQDMDHENMFWYRQDPGLGLRLIYFSYDVKMKEKGDIPEGYSVSREKKERFSLILESASTNQTSMYLCASRASYEQYFGPGTRLTVT.